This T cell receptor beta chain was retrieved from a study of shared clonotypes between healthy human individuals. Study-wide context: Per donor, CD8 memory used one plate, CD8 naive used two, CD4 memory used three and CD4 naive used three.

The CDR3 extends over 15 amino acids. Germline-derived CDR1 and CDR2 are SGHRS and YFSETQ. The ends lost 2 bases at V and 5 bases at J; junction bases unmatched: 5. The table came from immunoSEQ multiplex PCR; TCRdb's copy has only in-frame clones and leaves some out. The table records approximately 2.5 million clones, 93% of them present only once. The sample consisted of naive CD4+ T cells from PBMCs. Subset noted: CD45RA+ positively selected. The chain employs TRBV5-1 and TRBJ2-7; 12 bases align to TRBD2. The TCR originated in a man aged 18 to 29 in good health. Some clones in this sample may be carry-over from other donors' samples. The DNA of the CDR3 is TGCGCCAGCAGCTTTATGACTAGCGGGAGCCACGAGCAGTACTTC. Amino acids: CASSFMTSGSHEQYF.